This T cell receptor beta chain was found in a study of post-analysis software for immune sequencing data. About the research overall: Relapsing-remitting, secondary progressive and progressive-relapsing multiple sclerosis were all included among the disease courses. Findings and caveats of the study: Patients with multiple sclerosis recorded significantly lower normalized Chao1 diversity than controls, the study found. Five or six TRBV segments, TRBV5-6, TRBV5-1 and TRBV20-1 among them, were found more frequent in patients than controls. Samples made in the same batch grouped tightly together by F measure.

There are 16 residues in the CDR3. V dropped 7 bases and J dropped 3 bases, with 19 bases sitting between them. Comments on this clonotype: Its antigen is currently unknown.

TCR beta libraries were prepared from cDNA with unique molecular identifiers. TCRdb ran MiXCR on the PCR reads and lists one entry per CDR3 protein. The sample yields 600,000 to 700,000 distinct CDR3 sequences, 55% to 60% seen once. What was sequenced was blood. The V and J genes are TRBV12-3 or TRBV12-4 and TRBJ2-4, with D possibly being TRBD2 (7 bases). The source of this sequence is a girl aged 2 to 9 with multiple sclerosis. The CDR3 bases are TGTGCCAGCATCCCCGGGGAGGGCAGGGGCAAAAACATTCAGTACTTC. Amino acid sequence: CASIPGEGRGKNIQYF.